A single sample is the source of the 27 T cell receptor beta chains below, sequenced in a study of control samples from healthy donors and cancer patients. The method was immunoSEQ multiplex PCR; TCRdb's version includes in-frame clones alone and lacks a portion of them. The sample lists some 120,000 clones, more than 75% occurring once. Sequencing used blood. Receptor source: a man aged 35-49 years in good health.

V and J are TRBV29-1 and TRBJ1-3; possible D gene TRBD1, 5 bases. The CDR3 totals 15 residues. The germline V and J ends were trimmed by 6 bases and 0 bases, with 15 bases remaining between them. Germline values: CDR1 SQVTM, CDR2 ANQGSEA. The CDR3 loop is CSVAPGTNSGNTIYF. The CDR3 bases are TGCAGCGTGGCCCCGGGGACTAACTCTGGAAACACCATATATTTT.

The chain uses TRBV4-2 and TRBJ2-5, with 12 bases fitting TRBD2. The V gene end was trimmed by 2 bases and the J gene end by 2 bases; junction bases not matched to a gene: 6. The germline V gene has CDR1 LGHNA and CDR2 YNFKEQ. CDR3 size: 17 residues. The CDR3 coding sequence is TGTGCCAGCAGCCAACGACTAGCGGGGGTCCCACAAGAGACCCAGTACTTC. Translation gives CASSQRLAGVPQETQYF.

This chain connects TRBV7-3 to TRBJ2-5; no clear D. This CDR3 has 13 amino acids. CDR1 and CDR2 from the germline V gene are SGHTA and FQGTGA. V gave up 5 bases and J gave up 4 bases, with 11 bases separating them. The CDR3 spells CASSRGPGETQYF. For the CDR3, the DNA is TGTGCCAGCAGCCGTGGTCCAGGAGAGACCCAGTACTTC.

The chain has TRBV29-1 and TRBJ2-2; 15 bases are shared with TRBD2. With V trimmed by 6 bases and J by 3 bases, 8 bases remained unmatched. CDR1 SQVTM and CDR2 ANQGSEA come from the germline V gene. The CDR3 covers 17 residues. As DNA, the CDR3 is TGCAGCGTGCCCGGGACTAGCGGGGGGTTGGACACCGGGGAGCTGTTTTTT. The encoded protein is CSVPGTSGGLDTGELFF.

The V call is TRBV9, the J call TRBJ1-2; D is possibly TRBD1 (5 bases). The CDR3 totals 13 residues. The germline V gene encodes CDR1 SGDLS and CDR2 YYNGEE. The V end lost 3 bases, the J end lost 3 bases, and 9 bases lay between the germline ends. CDR3 DNA sequence: TGTGCCAGCAGCGATGGGACGGACTATGGCTACACCTTC. Its translation: CASSDGTDYGYTF.

V is TRBV7-6 and J is TRBJ2-7, with 13 bases fitting TRBD2. The V gene's germline CDR1 is SGHVS and CDR2 FNYEAQ. V lost 1 base and J lost 6; bases outside the gene matches: 12. This CDR3 contains 18 residues. The CDR3 DNA reads TGTGCCAGCAGCTTAGGTTCGCGGACTAGCGGGGGACAGGGCGAGCAGTACTTC. Its protein is CASSLGSRTSGGQGEQYF.

V usage is TRBV11-1 and J usage is TRBJ1-2; 8 positions agree with TRBD1. With V trimmed by 3 bases and J by 4 bases, 7 bases remained unmatched. This CDR3 is built from 15 residues. In germline, CDR1 is SGHAT, CDR2 FQDESV (reference sequence). The CDR3 loop reads CASSLGQAGLYGYTF. Written as DNA, the CDR3 is TGTGCCAGCAGCTTGGGACAGGCGGGTCTCTATGGCTACACCTTC.

The chain recombines TRBV18 with TRBJ1-1, with TRBD1 matching over 11 bases. This CDR3 spans 17 amino acids. V lost 1 base to trimming and J lost 4 bases; unmatched junction nucleotides: 8. Germline CDR1 and CDR2: KGHSH and LQKENI. In DNA, the CDR3 is TGTGCCAGCTCACCACTCCCTGCCGGGACAGGGGGCACTGAAGCTTTCTTT. Protein: CASSPLPAGTGGTEAFF. The full variable domain, with the rest looked up from reference TRBV18 and TRBJ1-1, is NAGVMQNPRHLVRRRGQEARLRCSPMKGHSHVYWYRQLPEEGLKFMVYLQKENIIDESGMPKERFSAEFPKEGPSILRIQQVVRGDSAAYFCASSPLPAGTGGTEAFFGQGTRLTVV.

J is TRBJ1-6 and V is TRBV18; weak D call: TRBD1 (5 bases). Trimming took 8 bases from V and 8 from J, leaving 13 bases between them. Germline values: CDR1 KGHSH, CDR2 LQKENI. This CDR3 spans 13 amino acids. CDR3 amino acids: CASAAQDYSPLHF. CDR3 coding DNA: TGTGCCAGCGCAGCACAGGATTATTCACCCCTCCACTTT.

This clone was seen once. This chain links TRBV7-6 with TRBJ1-2; D unresolved. Germline V gives CDR1 SGHVS, CDR2 FNYEAQ. Trimming removed 1 base from V and 5 bases from J, with 17 bases in between. The CDR3 runs to 16 residues. CDR3: CASSLGPDRPEYGYTF. The DNA of the CDR3 is TGTGCCAGCAGCTTAGGTCCAGACCGGCCTGAATATGGCTACACCTTC.

The chain joins TRBV3-1 (or the pseudogene TRBV3-2) to TRBJ2-7; TRBD1 matches 9 bases. The CDR3 runs 14 residues. With 4 bases clipped from V and 5 bases from J, the junction kept 6 bases outside the gene matches. Germline V CDR1 and CDR2: LGHDT, YNNKEL (reference sequence). The CDR3 reads CASSLGTGYNEQYF. CDR3 DNA sequence: TGTGCCAGCAGCCTTGGGACAGGGTATAACGAGCAGTACTTC.

The V call is TRBV11-3, the J call TRBJ1-2, with TRBD1 identical over 7 bases. The J segment lost 6 bases and the V segment lost 5 bases, leaving 12 bases of the junction unmatched. From germline, CDR1 is SGHNT and CDR2 YENEEA. CDR3 size: 15 residues. The CDR3 region is CASSERRQGLHGYTF. The DNA of the CDR3 is TGTGCCAGCAGCGAACGTCGACAGGGTCTACATGGCTACACCTTC.

The V gene is TRBV30, the J gene TRBJ1-2; TRBD1 might be the D (5 bases). This CDR3 is 14 amino acids long. In germline, CDR1 is GTSNPN, CDR2 SVGIG (reference sequence). Between the trimmed V and J ends, which lost 0 bases and 7 bases, there was a span of 15 bases. The CDR3 loop reads CAWSVNAGFSGYTF. CDR3 coding DNA: TGTGCCTGGAGTGTAAATGCAGGGTTCAGTGGCTACACCTTC.

The rearrangement links TRBV6-6 to TRBJ2-7, with D tentatively TRBD1 (5 bases). V was pared by 5 bases and J by 5 bases, with 16 bases between. Germline CDR1 and CDR2: MNHNY and SVGAGI (reference sequence). This CDR3 spans 14 amino acids. CDR3 residues: CASSPEGVSNEQYF. The CDR3 region has the DNA TGTGCCAGCAGTCCGGAAGGGGTTTCGAACGAGCAGTACTTC.

This clone was counted a few times. The chain has TRBV5-8 and TRBJ1-4, with unresolved D. Looked up from germline, CDR1 is SGHTS and CDR2 is YDEGEE. This CDR3 is 16 amino acids long. Trimming took off 0 bases at V and 7 bases at J, with 16 bases between the two ends. The CDR3 reads CASSLEPGGWREKLFF. CDR3 sequence (DNA): TGTGCCAGCAGCTTGGAGCCCGGCGGGTGGCGTGAAAAACTGTTTTTT.

This rearrangement joins TRBV5-1 to TRBJ1-2, with D possibly matching TRBD1 (5 bases). Germline V gives CDR1 SGHRS, CDR2 YFSETQ. V lost 3 bases and J 3 bases, leaving 9 bases between the germline ends. The CDR3 has 13 residues. DNA for the CDR3: TGCGCCAGCAGCTGGGGGACGGACTATGGCTACACCTTC. This gives the protein CASSWGTDYGYTF.

The rearrangement uses TRBV6-2 or TRBV6-3 and TRBJ1-2; D remains unclear. V was cut by 2 bases and J by 7 bases, with 14 bases left in between. Germline V gene data show CDR1 as MNHEY and CDR2 as SVGEGT. CDR3 size: 14 residues. The chain's CDR3 is CASSYSQRVSGYTF. The CDR3 DNA follows: TGTGCCAGCAGTTACAGCCAAAGAGTGAGTGGCTACACCTTC.

V usage is TRBV5-1 and J usage is TRBJ1-1; no definite D call. The germline V gene has CDR1 SGHRS and CDR2 YFSETQ. Trimming removed 4 bases at V and 7 bases at J, with 11 bases between. This CDR3 comprises 12 residues. For the CDR3, the DNA is TGCGCCAGCAGCCCGCAGTGGGATGAAGCTTTCTTT. It is translated as CASSPQWDEAFF.

The V and J genes are TRBV21-1 and TRBJ2-7; TRBD2 is the table's D call, not checked against the DNA. TRBV21-1 counts as a pseudogene. This CDR3 region has 20 residues. The CDR3 spells CATSKNGGGTPPKVPYEQYF. CDR3 DNA sequence: TGTGCCACCAGCAAAAACGGGGGGGGGACGCCCCCCAAGGTTCCCTACGAGCAGTACTTC.

J is TRBJ1-4 and V is TRBV10-3; D unclear. Germline loops: CDR1 ENHRY, CDR2 SYGVKD. Trimming took 2 bases from V and 0 from J, leaving 10 bases between them. The length of the CDR3 is 16 residues. The chain's CDR3 is CAISEVVAPTNEKLFF. The CDR3 DNA reads as TGTGCCATCAGTGAGGTAGTCGCCCCAACTAATGAAAAACTGTTTTTT.

In the case of this clone: Other DNA sequences of this sample code for an identical CDR3. This chain links TRBV4-1 with TRBJ1-1, with 7 positions matching TRBD1. Germline values: CDR1 MGHRA, CDR2 YSYEKL. Trimming at V came to 1 base and at J to 4 bases, leaving 6 bases not matched to a gene. CDR3 length: 15 amino acids. The chain's CDR3 is CASSQAGAGGTEAFF. CDR3 bases: TGCGCCAGCAGCCAAGCGGGGGCAGGGGGCACTGAAGCTTTCTTT.

V gene TRBV7-8 combines with J gene TRBJ1-5; no clear D. The CDR3 is 15 amino acids. The V end was cut by 3 bases, the J end by 4 bases, with 13 bases between. CDR1 and CDR2 from the germline V gene are SGHVS and FQNEAQ. For the CDR3, the DNA is TGTGCCAGCAGCTTGGTACGCTTACCGAATCAGCCCCAGCATTTT. Its translation: CASSLVRLPNQPQHF.

V usage is TRBV7-3 and J usage is TRBJ1-1; D remains ambiguous. This CDR3 has 13 amino acids. Germline values: CDR1 SGHTA, CDR2 FQGTGA. Trimming removed 4 bases from V and 5 bases from J, with 11 bases in between. CDR3 sequence (DNA): TGTGCCAGCAGCTCCCAAGTAGGAACTGAAGCTTTCTTT. It specifies CASSSQVGTEAFF.

This clone appeared a few times. Other DNA variants within this sample encode the same CDR3. The chain carries TRBV3-1 (or the pseudogene TRBV3-2) and TRBJ2-3, with 8 bases fitting TRBD2. CDR1 is LGHDT, CDR2 YNNKEL, per germline (reference sequence). V trimming: 9 bases; J trimming: 2 bases; junction bases outside the gene matches: 10. The CDR3 covers 15 residues. The CDR3 sequence is CASSPTSGSTDTQYF. CDR3 coding DNA: TGTGCCAGTAGTCCCACTAGCGGATCCACAGATACGCAGTATTTT.

The J gene is TRBJ1-1, the V gene TRBV24-1, with 8 bases identical to TRBD1. Per germline, CDR1 KGHDR and CDR2 SFDVKD. The CDR3 spans 15 residues. The V and J ends lost 7 bases and 0 bases, in that order; junction bases with no gene match: 6. CDR3 residues: CATRTGDSMNTEAFF. The DNA for the CDR3 is TGTGCCACCAGGACAGGGGACAGCATGAACACTGAAGCTTTCTTT.

The chain uses TRBV7-2 and TRBJ2-2; TRBD1 is a possible D gene (5 bases). The CDR3 length is 16 residues. Trimming removed 5 bases from V and 1 base from J, with 14 bases in between. Per the germline V gene, CDR1 is SGHTA and CDR2 is FQGNSA. CDR3 DNA sequence: TGTGCCAGCAGCCTTGCAGGGTCTTGGAACACCGGGGAGCTGTTTTTT. Amino acid sequence: CASSLAGSWNTGELFF. The complete variable domain, with remaining parts taken from reference TRBV7-2 and TRBJ2-2, reads GAGVSQSPSNKVTEKGKDVELRCDPISGHTALYWYRQSLGQGLEFLIYFQGNSAPDKSGLPSDRFSAERTGGSVSTLTIQRTQQEDSAVYLCASSLAGSWNTGELFFGEGSRLTVL.

The chain links TRBV12-3 or TRBV12-4 to TRBJ1-1; D gene uncertain. V was pared by 5 bases and J by 6 bases, with 13 bases between. CDR3 length: 13 residues. The CDR3 loop is CASSPGWGPEAFF. The CDR3, as DNA: TGTGCCAGCAGTCCGGGCTGGGGTCCTGAAGCTTTCTTT.